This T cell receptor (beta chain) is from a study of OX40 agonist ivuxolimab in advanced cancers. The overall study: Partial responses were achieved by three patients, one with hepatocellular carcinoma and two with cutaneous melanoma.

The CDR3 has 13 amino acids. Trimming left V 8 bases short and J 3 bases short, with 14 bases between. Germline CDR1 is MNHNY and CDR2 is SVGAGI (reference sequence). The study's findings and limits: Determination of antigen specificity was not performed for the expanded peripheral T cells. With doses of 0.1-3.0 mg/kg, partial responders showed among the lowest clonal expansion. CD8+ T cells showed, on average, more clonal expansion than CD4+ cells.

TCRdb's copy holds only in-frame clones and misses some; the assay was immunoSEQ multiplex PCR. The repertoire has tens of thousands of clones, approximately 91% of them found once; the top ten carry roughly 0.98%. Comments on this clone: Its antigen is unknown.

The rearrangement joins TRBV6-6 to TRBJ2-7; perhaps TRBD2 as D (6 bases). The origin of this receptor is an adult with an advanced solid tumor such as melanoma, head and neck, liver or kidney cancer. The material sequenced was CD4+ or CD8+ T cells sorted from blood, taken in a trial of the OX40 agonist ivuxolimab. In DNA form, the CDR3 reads TGTGCCAGCTCAAGGGACTCGGGCTACGAGCAGTACTTC. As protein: CASSRDSGYEQYF.